These T cell receptor beta chains were read from a single sample in a study of early stage breast cancer tumors. The method was immunoSEQ multiplex PCR; TCRdb's version includes in-frame clones alone and lacks a portion of them. Of about 58,000 clones listed, 60% to 85% are singletons. The sample taken for sequencing was blood. The receptors originated from a young adult with breast cancer. Both conserved end residues are part of each CDR3. D genes are given only for firm matches. Only some rows state a clone size, as once, few, many or a class for expanded clones.

-,-,TRBV18,TRBJ2-7,TGTGCCAGCTCACCTAGGCAGCCACCCTACGAGCAGTACTTC,CASSPRQPPYEQYF
TRBD1,-,TRBV6-5,TRBJ1-2,TGTGCCAGCAGTTCACCGGGACAGTCAAACTATGGCTACACCTTC,CASSSPGQSNYGYTF
TRBD1,once,TRBV7-2,TRBJ1-2,TGTGCCAGCAGCTCAGAACAGGGGAGGGGATATGGCTACACCTTC,CASSSEQGRGYGYTF
TRBD1,-,TRBV6-1,TRBJ2-7,TGTGCCAGCAGTGAAGACCCCGGGACAGGGTCCTACGAGCAGTACTTC,CASSEDPGTGSYEQYF
TRBD2,-,TRBV4-3,TRBJ2-3,TGCGCCAGCAGCCAACGACTAGCGGGACTGACAGATACGCAGTATTTT,CASSQRLAGLTDTQYF
TRBD2,once,TRBV5-1,TRBJ2-7,TGCGCCAGCAGCTTGTGGCGGGAGGGCCCTCCGATGTACGAGCAGTACTTC,CASSLWREGPPMYEQYF
TRBD1,-,TRBV29-1,TRBJ2-4,TGCAGCGTTTCCCGGGACAGGGCCAAAAACATTCAGTACTTC,CSVSRDRAKNIQYF
TRBD1,-,TRBV6-5,TRBJ2-5,TGTGCCAGCAGGATACAGGGGTCCCAAGAGACCCAGTACTTC,CASRIQGSQETQYF
-,-,TRBV19,TRBJ1-1,TGTGCCAGTAGTATAGTTGGGGGCGACTTTGCTGAAGCTTTCTTT,CASSIVGGDFAEAFF
-,-,TRBV30,TRBJ1-1,TGTGCCTGGATCCGGAACACTGAAGCTTTCTTT,CAWIRNTEAFF
-,-,TRBV4-1,TRBJ2-7,TGCGCCAGCAGCTCCGCAGCGGGCTGGTACGAGCAGTACTTC,CASSSAAGWYEQYF
TRBD1,-,TRBV7-2,TRBJ2-7,TGTGCCAGCAGCTTATTGACAGGGAGCTCCTACGAGCAGTACTTC,CASSLLTGSSYEQYF
TRBD2,-,TRBV7-8,TRBJ2-1,TGTGCCAGCCGCCCTTTGACTAGCGGGATGACGGAGCAGTTCTTC,CASRPLTSGMTEQFF
-,-,TRBV5-1,TRBJ1-1,TGCGCCAGCAGCTGGGGGGCAGGTGCCACTGAAGCTTTCTTT,CASSWGAGATEAFF
-,few,TRBV29-1,TRBJ2-2,TGCAGCGGCTCCGACTACACCGGGGAGCTGTTTTTT,CSGSDYTGELFF
-,-,TRBV4-1,TRBJ2-3,TGCGCCAGCAGCCAGGCCGGGAGTGCGCGGGCAGATACGCAGTATTTT,CASSQAGSARADTQYF
TRBD2,-,TRBV5-5,TRBJ2-1,TGTGCCAGCAGCCGCCCCGGGACTAACTCCTACAATGAGCAGTTCTTC,CASSRPGTNSYNEQFF
-,few,TRBV7-9,TRBJ1-6,TGTGCCAGCAGCTCGGACAGTATTAACTCACCCCTCCACTTT,CASSSDSINSPLHF
-,-,TRBV4-1,TRBJ2-7,TGCGCCAGCAGCCATAGGGCGTCTAGCTCCTACGAGCAGTACTTC,CASSHRASSSYEQYF
-,-,TRBV2,TRBJ2-6,TGTGCCAGAAGCTACACTGGGAGCTCTGGGGCCAACGTCCTGACTTTC,CARSYTGSSGANVLTF
TRBD1,few,TRBV5-1,TRBJ1-1,TGCGCCAGCCTTGGACAGGGAGTGAACACTGAAGCTTTCTTT,CASLGQGVNTEAFF
-,-,TRBV2,TRBJ2-2,TGTGCCAGCATACCGGACCGGACCGGGGAGCTGTTTTTT,CASIPDRTGELFF
-,-,TRBV5-6,TRBJ1-1,TGTGCCAGCAGCTGGGGGGGGGTTACTGAAGCTTTCTTT,CASSWGGVTEAFF
-,-,TRBV6-6,TRBJ2-7,TGTGCCAGCAGTCCAAGGGGGGGTGAGGTCTACGAGCAGTACTTC,CASSPRGGEVYEQYF
TRBD2,-,TRBV9,TRBJ2-7,TGTGCCAGCAGCGATGGGGCGGCTAGCGGGATCTCCTACGAGCAGTACTTC,CASSDGAASGISYEQYF
TRBD2,-,TRBV29-1,TRBJ2-3,TGCAGCGTAGGTAGCGGGAGTGGAGATACGCAGTATTTT,CSVGSGSGDTQYF
-,-,TRBV19,TRBJ1-2,TGTGCCAGTAGAACCCCCGGGGGCGGATTTACTAACTATGGCTACACCTTC,CASRTPGGGFTNYGYTF
-,-,TRBV2,TRBJ1-5,TGTGCCAGCAGGAGATCCCTAATGGGTCCTAATCAGCCCCAGCATTTT,CASRRSLMGPNQPQHF
-,-,TRBV7-9,TRBJ2-3,TGTGCCAGCAGCTTTTTGACTCAGGGGGGAGCAGATACGCAGTATTTT,CASSFLTQGGADTQYF
-,few,TRBV4-1,TRBJ1-2,TGCGCCAGCTGGGGGATGTCCCCTAACTATGGCTACACCTTC,CASWGMSPNYGYTF
-,-,TRBV6-5,TRBJ2-5,TGTGCCAGCAGTTACGAGGATGCTGACGGGGAGACCCAGTACTTC,CASSYEDADGETQYF
TRBD2,-,TRBV6-5,TRBJ2-7,TGTGCCAGCAGCTTAGCGGGAGGGTACGAGCAGTACTTC,CASSLAGGYEQYF
TRBD1,-,TRBV29-1,TRBJ1-2,TGCAGCGTTGAAGATTTTGGGACCGGGACAGGGGGCCGGGGTTATGGCTACACCTTC,CSVEDFGTGTGGRGYGYTF
-,-,TRBV11-2,TRBJ2-1,TGTGCCAGCAGCATGGACAGCGCCTACAATGAGCAGTTCTTC,CASSMDSAYNEQFF
-,-,TRBV6-5,TRBJ2-1,TGTGCCAGCAGTTCTCAAGGACTTGACAATGAGCAGTTCTTC,CASSSQGLDNEQFF
-,-,TRBV30,TRBJ2-7,TGTGCCTGGAGCGAAGACACGTACCACGAGCAGTACTTC,CAWSEDTYHEQYF
-,-,TRBV7-5,TRBJ2-7,TGTGCCAGAAGCCCAGACAGTGAGGAGGGAGGGATGTGCTACGAGCAGTACTTC,CARSPDSEEGGMCYEQYF
-,-,TRBV7-2,TRBJ1-6,TGTGCCAGCAGCTTAGAGGGCTCCTATAATTCACCCCTCCACTTT,CASSLEGSYNSPLHF
-,-,TRBV30,TRBJ1-3,TGTGCCTGGAGTGTAACCTCATCGGCGTTTGGAAACACCATATATTTT,CAWSVTSSAFGNTIYF
TRBD1,-,TRBV19,TRBJ1-2,TGTGCCAGCGGCAAGGGGGCATCCTATGGCTACACCTTC,CASGKGASYGYTF
-,-,TRBV19,TRBJ1-3,TGTGCCAGTAGCCAGACAGACTCTGGAAACACCATATATTTT,CASSQTDSGNTIYF
-,-,TRBV10-2,TRBJ2-7,TGCGCCAGCAAGGCAGGGAAGTACGAGCAGTACTTC,CASKAGKYEQYF